The rows below give T cell receptor beta chains drawn from one sample of a study of CD8 T cells in ankylosing spondylitis. TCRdb re-analysed the 5' RACE reads in MiXCR, keeping a single row per CDR3 protein. The repertoire has 210,000 or so distinct CDR3 sequences, 7% to 10% of them found once; the top ten carry roughly 4.9%. The sequencing sample was made of blood, either unsorted or a sorted T cell fraction (not recorded which). These receptor sequences come from a female donor with ankylosing spondylitis or in good health (not recorded which). The CDR3 runs from the conserved cysteine through the conserved F or W. Each record gives: V gene, clone size, J gene, D gene, CDR3 protein, CDR3 DNA. A D gene is named only where the DNA matches it firmly. Rows may omit the clone size; those that give it use once, few, many or a size class.

TRBV5-1	many	TRBJ1-2	TRBD1	CASSSRTGKVYGYTF	TGCGCCAGCAGCTCGCGGACAGGGAAGGTCTATGGCTACACCTTC
TRBV9	few	TRBJ2-1	NA	CASSAHWGQGNEQFF	TGTGCCAGCAGCGCGCATTGGGGCCAGGGCAATGAGCAGTTCTTC
TRBV3-1	many	TRBJ2-7	NA	CASRGMIGTEEQYF	TGTGCCAGCAGGGGTATGATTGGGACGGAGGAGCAGTACTTC
TRBV4-3	few	TRBJ2-1	NA	CASSQDFSRNNEQFF	TGCGCCAGCAGCCAAGATTTCTCGAGGAACAATGAGCAGTTCTTC
TRBV5-1	many	TRBJ1-1	NA	CASTYSGAPAGTEAFF	TGCGCCAGCACCTACTCCGGGGCCCCGGCGGGGACTGAAGCTTTCTTT
TRBV24-1	many	TRBJ2-1	NA	CATSARTLLRDEQFF	TGTGCCACCAGTGCCAGGACCCTATTAAGGGATGAGCAGTTCTTC
TRBV12-3/TRBV12-4	NA	TRBJ2-6	TRBD2	CASSPTAREGSGANVLTF	TGTGCCAGCAGTCCCACCGCGCGGGAGGGGAGCGGGGCCAACGTCCTGACTTTC
TRBV6-1	many	TRBJ2-1	TRBD2	CASSPGTSASEQFF	TGTGCCAGCAGCCCTGGGACTAGCGCGAGTGAGCAGTTCTTC
TRBV6-4	NA	TRBJ2-5	TRBD1	CATSDGTGGAKTQYF	TGTGCCACCAGTGATGGGACAGGGGGCGCGAAGACCCAGTACTTC
TRBV30	many	TRBJ1-2	NA	CAWDDKNYGYTF	TGTGCCTGGGATGACAAGAACTATGGCTACACCTTC
TRBV29-1	many	TRBJ2-1	NA	CSDVRDIYNEQFF	TGCAGCGACGTCCGGGACATCTACAATGAGCAGTTCTTC
TRBV29-1	NA	TRBJ1-5	NA	CSVAVGGGHNQPQHF	TGCAGCGTTGCGGTGGGGGGAGGGCACAATCAGCCCCAGCATTTT
TRBV4-3	many	TRBJ2-2	NA	CASSQGGLNTGELFF	TGCGCCAGCAGCCAAGGGGGGCTTAACACCGGGGAGCTGTTTTTT
TRBV7-2	NA	TRBJ2-4	TRBD2	CASSPSNSGRGIQYF	TGTGCCAGCAGCCCATCGAACAGCGGGAGAGGCATTCAGTACTTC
TRBV12-3/TRBV12-4	many	TRBJ2-1	NA	CASSLGLWRGGNEQFF	TGTGCCAGCAGTTTAGGTTTGTGGAGGGGTGGCAATGAGCAGTTCTTC
TRBV6-5	few	TRBJ2-4	TRBD1	CASSYTQAPGQGEYF	TGTGCCAGCAGTTACACCCAAGCCCCGGGACAGGGTGAATACTTC
TRBV20-1	few	TRBJ2-7	TRBD2	CSARDFRLAGVTYEQYF	TGCAGTGCTAGAGATTTCCGACTAGCGGGTGTTACCTACGAGCAGTACTTC
TRBV3-1	few	TRBJ2-1	NA	CASSHLVDEQFF	TGTGCCAGCAGCCACCTCGTCGATGAGCAGTTCTTC
TRBV30	NA	TRBJ2-6	NA	CAWSVVSSGANVLTF	TGTGCCTGGAGTGTCGTTAGCTCTGGGGCCAACGTCCTGACTTTC
TRBV28	many	TRBJ2-5	TRBD1	CASSFGQGARETQYF	TGTGCCAGCAGTTTCGGACAGGGGGCTAGAGAGACCCAGTACTTC
TRBV6-2/TRBV6-3	many	TRBJ2-5	TRBD2	CASSRPPREPNQETQYF	TGTGCCAGCAGCCGCCCCCCGCGGGAGCCCAACCAAGAGACCCAGTACTTC
TRBV20-1	many	TRBJ2-5	NA	CSASRSPGGRETQYF	TGCAGTGCTAGCAGGTCTCCTGGGGGACGAGAGACCCAGTACTTC
TRBV25-1	many	TRBJ2-1	NA	CASKALGNEQFF	TGTGCCAGCAAGGCATTGGGGAATGAGCAGTTCTTC
TRBV7-9	NA	TRBJ2-4	TRBD2	CASSLAGKDIQYF	TGTGCCAGCTCCTTAGCGGGGAAGGACATTCAGTACTTC
TRBV7-2	many	TRBJ1-5	NA	CASSLATASNQPQHF	TGTGCCAGCAGCTTAGCGACAGCTAGCAATCAGCCCCAGCATTTT
TRBV25-1	NA	TRBJ2-2	NA	CASSEPPPLRGGPGSCFF	NA
TRBV5-1	many	TRBJ1-1	TRBD1	CASSLDRGGFNTEAFF	TGCGCCAGCAGCTTGGACAGGGGTGGTTTCAACACTGAAGCTTTCTTT